Here is one TCR beta chain with its context. Its antigen is unidentified. This entry belongs to a study of cytomegalovirus exposure and HLA in healthy donors. The germline CDR1 and CDR2 sequences are SGHNT and YYREEE (reference sequence). Deletions cut 4 bases from V and 2 bases from J, with 16 bases between. This CDR3 is 15 amino acids long. With 60 Vbeta and 13 Jbeta primers, the PCR was carried out. Authors' processing steps: Roughly 11 million of the about 80 million unique TCR beta chains counted in a later analysis were shared. TCRdb keeps only in-frame clones here, not all; method: immunoSEQ multiplex PCR. D and trimming were read from the DNA, whereas the V and J calls and clone size are those reported in that table. This table has some 200,000 clones, around 80% appearing once. General study results and limits: In a later analysis, HLA-associated beta chains showed higher expansion and lower generation probabilities than comparable chains. Later work associated 16,951 TCR beta sequences with HLA alleles at 0.05 false discovery rate. Differences between HLA loci emerged in a later analysis of TCR association rates, with DRB1 most and HLA-C fewest.

The receptor's source is a man aged 40-49 years in good health and CMV-seropositive. Sample: PBMCs. V and J are TRBV5-4 and TRBJ2-7, with unresolved D. Here the CDR3 DNA reads TGTGCCAGCAGCCTATCGGGTCCCACAACCTACGAGCAGTACTTC. This encodes CASSLSGPTTYEQYF.